Below, 11 T cell receptor beta chains from the same sample are listed, as sequenced in a study of cytomegalovirus exposure and HLA in healthy donors. Primers for the PCR totalled 60 Vbeta and 13 Jbeta. Assay used: immunoSEQ multiplex PCR; TCRdb lists only in-frame clones, some missing. The table includes about 69,000 clones, approximately 80% detected once. The sample was PBMCs. The source of these receptors is a man aged 18-30 years in good health and CMV-seronegative.

The rearrangement joins TRBV7-2 to TRBJ2-1, with 10 positions matching TRBD2. V was pared by 5 bases and J by 15 bases, with 7 bases of the junction left unmatched. This CDR3 is 12 amino acids long. Germline V gene lookup returns CDR1 SGHTA and CDR2 FQGNSA. This CDR3 is CASSRAGGGRFF. The CDR3 DNA follows: TGTGCCAGCAGCCGAGCGGGGGGGGGCCGGTTCTTC.

The chain has TRBV5-6 and TRBJ2-3; 10 nucleotides match TRBD1. The V and J ends lost 4 bases and 3 bases, in that order; junction bases with no gene match: 11. The CDR3 covers 17 residues. Germline CDR1 is SGHDT and CDR2 is YYEEEE. The CDR3 region has the DNA TGTGCCAGCAGCCCTAACGGACAGGGGGTATCGACAGATACGCAGTATTTT. Its protein product is CASSPNGQGVSTDTQYF.

The chain joins TRBV2 to TRBJ2-2; 12 bases are shared with TRBD2. This CDR3 has 18 amino acids. Per germline, CDR1 SNHLY and CDR2 FYNNEI. J gave up 4 bases and V 6 bases, and 12 bases lay outside the gene matches. This chain's CDR3 is CASRALAGGRRTTGELFF. Written as DNA, the CDR3 is TGTGCCAGCAGGGCTCTAGCGGGGGGGAGGAGGACCACCGGGGAGCTGTTTTTT. Full variable domain (outside the CDR3, taken from reference TRBV2 and TRBJ2-2): EPEVTQTPSHQVTQMGQEVILRCVPISNHLYFYWYRQILGQKVEFLVSFYNNEISEKSEIFDDQFSVERPDGSNFTLKIRSTKLEDSAMYFCASRALAGGRRTTGELFFGEGSRLTVL.

There are a few counts of this clone. This rearrangement joins TRBV6-5 to TRBJ2-2, with 8 bases that match TRBD2. V dropped 8 bases and J dropped 4; count of bases not matched to a gene: 9. From germline, CDR1 is MNHEY and CDR2 SVGAGI. This CDR3 region has 15 residues. DNA of the CDR3: TGTGCCAGCTCTCGGGAGGGGGGGGCCACCGGGGAGCTGTTTTTT. It codes for CASSREGGATGELFF.

The gene calls are TRBV7-7 and TRBJ1-2; D ambiguous. The CDR3 length is 13 residues. V lost 3 bases, J lost 5 bases, and 10 bases lay in between. CDR1 is SSHAT and CDR2 is FNYEAQ in the germline V gene (reference sequence). The CDR3 reads CASSFGGLYGYTF. CDR3 in DNA: TGTGCCAGCAGCTTCGGCGGACTTTATGGCTACACCTTC.

The CDR3 region has the DNA TGCAGCGTTGAGAGCACAGGGAGGGGGTTTTCCTACGAGCAGTACGTC. It translates to CSVESTGRGFSYEQYV. The chain links TRBV29-1 to TRBJ2-7; a weak D match, TRBD2 (7 bases). The germline gives CDR1 SQVTM, CDR2 ANQGSEA. V lost 3 bases, J lost 1 base, and 19 bases lay in between. The CDR3 sequence is 16 residues long.

The chain has TRBV2 and TRBJ2-1; no firm D call. This CDR3 contains 13 residues. CDR1 and CDR2 (germline): SNHLY, FYNNEI. Deletions cut 2 bases from V and 8 bases from J, with 10 bases between. The CDR3 loop reads CASSENSIHEQFF. For the CDR3, the DNA is TGTGCCAGCAGTGAAAACAGTATCCATGAGCAGTTCTTC.

The chain employs TRBV4-3 and TRBJ1-2, with 7 bases that match TRBD1. The CDR3 is 13 residues long. Germline V CDR1 and CDR2: LGHNA, YSLEER. V dropped 4 bases and J dropped 8; count of bases not matched to a gene: 7. CDR3 amino acids: CASSRGGAGGYTF. The CDR3, as DNA: TGCGCCAGCAGCCGAGGGGGCGCGGGAGGCTACACCTTC.

The chain employs TRBV6-5 and TRBJ2-7; D is possibly TRBD2 (5 bases). CDR1 MNHEY and CDR2 SVGAGI come from the germline V gene. V was clipped by 8 bases and J by 0 bases, with 17 bases between them. The CDR3 length is 15 residues. CDR3 region: CASAPPRGSSYEQYV. The CDR3 coding sequence is TGTGCCAGCGCACCCCCACGAGGGAGCTCCTACGAGCAGTACGTC.

The V call is TRBV6-6, the J call TRBJ2-7; tentatively, D is TRBD1 (6 bases). The length of the CDR3 is 14 residues. CDR1 is MNHNY, CDR2 SVGAGI, per germline (reference sequence). The V and J ends lost 2 bases and 2 bases respectively, with 10 bases between them. The CDR3 loop reads CASSYRRTAYEQYV. The CDR3, as DNA: TGTGCCAGCAGTTACAGACGGACAGCCTACGAGCAGTACGTC.

J is TRBJ2-3 and V is TRBV7-3; TRBD2 matches 8 bases. V shed 8 bases, J shed 1 base, and the junction held 2 bases outside the gene matches. CDR1 SGHTA and CDR2 FQGTGA come from the germline V gene. The CDR3 sequence is 13 residues long. The CDR3 loop is CASRAGGTDTQYF. The CDR3 DNA follows: TGTGCCAGCCGAGCGGGGGGCACAGATACGCAGTATTTT.